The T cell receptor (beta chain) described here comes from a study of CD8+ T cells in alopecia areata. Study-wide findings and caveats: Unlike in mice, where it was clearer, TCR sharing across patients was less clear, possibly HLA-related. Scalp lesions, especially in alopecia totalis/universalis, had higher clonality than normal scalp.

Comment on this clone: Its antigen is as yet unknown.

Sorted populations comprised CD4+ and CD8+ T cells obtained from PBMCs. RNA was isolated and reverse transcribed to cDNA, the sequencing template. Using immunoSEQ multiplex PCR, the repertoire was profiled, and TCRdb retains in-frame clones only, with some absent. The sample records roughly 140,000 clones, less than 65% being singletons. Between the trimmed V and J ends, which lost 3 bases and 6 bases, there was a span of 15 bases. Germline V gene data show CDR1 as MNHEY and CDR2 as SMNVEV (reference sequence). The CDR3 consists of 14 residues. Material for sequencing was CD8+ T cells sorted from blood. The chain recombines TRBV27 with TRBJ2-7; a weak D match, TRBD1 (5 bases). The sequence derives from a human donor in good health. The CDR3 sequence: CASSFDGAVSEQYF. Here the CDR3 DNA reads TGTGCCAGCAGTTTTGATGGGGCGGTATCCGAGCAGTACTTC.